This record concerns one TCR beta chain sequence. TCRdb reprocessed the RT-PCR reads via MiXCR and lists one record per CDR3 protein. The sample lists fewer than 800,000 distinct CDR3 sequences, 14% occurring once. The V and J ends lost 2 bases and 1 base, in that order; junction bases with no gene match: 11. Germline CDR1 reads DFQATT; CDR2 reads SNEGSKA (reference sequence). CDR3 length equals 17 residues. The rearrangement links TRBV20-1 to TRBJ1-5, with TRBD1 matching 7 bases. The receptor was isolated from a female donor in good health, serving as a healthy control. Sequenced material: memory CD4+ T cells from blood. CDR3 DNA sequence: TGCAGTGCTAGACTCCCCACAGGGGACCAAAGCAATCAGCCCCAGCATTTT. Protein: CSARLPTGDQSNQPQHF.